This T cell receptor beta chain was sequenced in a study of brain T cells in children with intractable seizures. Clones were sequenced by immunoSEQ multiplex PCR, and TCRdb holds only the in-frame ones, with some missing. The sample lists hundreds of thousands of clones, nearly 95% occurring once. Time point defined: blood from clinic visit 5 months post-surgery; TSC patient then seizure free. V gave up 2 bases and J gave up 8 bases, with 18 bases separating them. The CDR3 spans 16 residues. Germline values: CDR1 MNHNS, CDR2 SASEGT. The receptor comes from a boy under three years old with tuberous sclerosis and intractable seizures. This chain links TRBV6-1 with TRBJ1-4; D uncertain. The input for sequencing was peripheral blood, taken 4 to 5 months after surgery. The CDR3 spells CASSELMGSLGEKLFF. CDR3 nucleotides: TGTGCCAGCAGTGAATTAATGGGCAGCCTTGGGGAAAAACTGTTTTTT.